This entry is about one T cell receptor beta chain. The antigen is undetermined. Method: immunoSEQ multiplex PCR; TCRdb's copy keeps in-frame clones and lacks some. The data hold about 2.1 million clones, with about 93% observed a single time. The V gene's germline CDR1 is LGHNA and CDR2 YSLEER. The CDR3 is 12 amino acids. With 3 bases removed from V and 6 bases from J, the gap between germline ends came to 5 bases. Naivety among CD8 cells was defined by CD45RO negativity and positive CCR7 selection, thereby excluding terminally differentiated effector memory CD45RA+ cells. These data originate in a study of shared clonotypes between healthy human individuals. Study observations and caveats: Exclusively blood specimens were collected; tissue repertoires likely differ. In having few donors, the study represented limited genetic and exposure-history diversity.

The chain joins TRBV4-3 to TRBJ2-2; unclear D gene. Sequences were obtained from naive CD8+ T cells from PBMCs. The sequence was obtained from a man aged 18 to 29 in good health. Some clones in this sample may be carry-over from other donors' samples. The CDR3 loop reads CASSHPSGELFF. CDR3 sequence (DNA): TGCGCCAGCAGCCACCCTTCCGGGGAGCTGTTTTTT.